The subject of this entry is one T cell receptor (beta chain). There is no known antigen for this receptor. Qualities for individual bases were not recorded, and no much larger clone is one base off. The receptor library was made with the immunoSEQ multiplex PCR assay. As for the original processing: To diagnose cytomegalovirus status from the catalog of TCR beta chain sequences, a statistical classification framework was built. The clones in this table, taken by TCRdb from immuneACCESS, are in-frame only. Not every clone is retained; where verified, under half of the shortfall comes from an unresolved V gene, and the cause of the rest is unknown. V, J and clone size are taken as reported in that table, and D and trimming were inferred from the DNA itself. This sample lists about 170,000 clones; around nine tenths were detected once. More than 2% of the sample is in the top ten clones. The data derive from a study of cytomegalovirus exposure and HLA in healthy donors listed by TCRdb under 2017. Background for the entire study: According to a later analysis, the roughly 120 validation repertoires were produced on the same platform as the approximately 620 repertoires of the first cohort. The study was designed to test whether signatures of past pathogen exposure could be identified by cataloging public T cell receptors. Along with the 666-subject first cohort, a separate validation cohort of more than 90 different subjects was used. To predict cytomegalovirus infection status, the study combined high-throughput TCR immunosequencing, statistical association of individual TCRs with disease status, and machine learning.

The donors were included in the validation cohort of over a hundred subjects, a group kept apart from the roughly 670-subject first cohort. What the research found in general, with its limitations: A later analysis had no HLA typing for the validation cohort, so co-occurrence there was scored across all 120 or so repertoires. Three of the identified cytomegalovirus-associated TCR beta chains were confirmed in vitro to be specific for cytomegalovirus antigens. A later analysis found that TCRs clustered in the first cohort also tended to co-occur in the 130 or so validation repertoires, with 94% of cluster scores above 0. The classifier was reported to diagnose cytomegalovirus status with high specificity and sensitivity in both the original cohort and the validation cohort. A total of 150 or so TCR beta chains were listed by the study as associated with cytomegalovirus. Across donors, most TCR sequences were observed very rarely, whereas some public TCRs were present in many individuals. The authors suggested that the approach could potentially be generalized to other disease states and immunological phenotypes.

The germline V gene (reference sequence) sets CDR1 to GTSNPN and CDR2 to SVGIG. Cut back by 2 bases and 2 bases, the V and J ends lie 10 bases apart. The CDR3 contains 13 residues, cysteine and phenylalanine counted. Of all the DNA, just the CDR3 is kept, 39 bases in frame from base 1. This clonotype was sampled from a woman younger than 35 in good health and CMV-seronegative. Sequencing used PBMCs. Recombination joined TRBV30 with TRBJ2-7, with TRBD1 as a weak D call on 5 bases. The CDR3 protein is CAWSPDTPYEQYF. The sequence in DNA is TGTGCCTGGAGTCCGGACACCCCCTACGAGCAGTACTTC.